The 32 T cell receptor beta chains presented below share a single source sample, sequenced in a study of T cells after yellow fever vaccination. TCRdb fed the 5' RACE reads into MiXCR, producing one record per CDR3 protein. The sample carries 100,000 to 150,000 distinct CDR3 sequences, roughly 15% recorded once. The starting material was CD8+ T cells sorted from PBMCs, obtained 5 days after the yellow fever booster vaccination. The receptors here all came from a man aged 18-30 years who received the YFV17D yellow fever vaccine.

This clonotype was detected a few times. The chain links TRBV20-1 to TRBJ2-5; D is unresolved. CDR1 is DFQATT, CDR2 SNEGSKA, per germline (reference sequence). This CDR3 contains 14 residues. Trimming pared 4 bases from V and 0 bases from J, leaving 12 bases between. The CDR3: CSAISRRNQETQYF. As DNA, the CDR3 is TGCAGTGCTATTAGCCGACGGAACCAAGAGACCCAGTACTTC.

This clonotype was seen at least ten times. The chain combines TRBV20-1 with TRBJ2-1, with 7 bases matching TRBD1. Germline loops: CDR1 DFQATT, CDR2 SNEGSKA (reference sequence). V was clipped by 2 bases and J by 0 bases; unmatched bases: 7. This CDR3 contains 16 residues. This CDR3 reads CSARKDRPSSYNEQFF. The CDR3 nucleotides read TGCAGTGCTAGAAAGGACAGGCCGAGCTCCTACAATGAGCAGTTCTTC.

The chain is built from TRBV12-3 or TRBV12-4 and TRBJ1-3; a weak D match, TRBD1 (5 bases). V was cut by 5 bases and J by 0 bases, with 14 bases left in between. The CDR3 totals 16 residues. The CDR3 loop reads CASSPGTLSSGNTIYF. CDR3 bases: TGTGCCAGCAGTCCGGGGACTTTGAGCTCTGGAAACACCATATATTTT.

This chain joins TRBV20-1 and TRBJ1-2; tentative D call: TRBD1 (5 bases). Trimming removed 2 bases at V and 9 bases at J, with 19 bases between. The germline V gene encodes CDR1 DFQATT and CDR2 SNEGSKA (reference sequence). The CDR3 consists of 14 residues. In DNA form, the CDR3 reads TGCAGTGCTAGAAATCCGACAGACCCGATTTGCTACACCTTC. This gives the protein CSARNPTDPICYTF.

V is TRBV6-5 and J is TRBJ2-5; no firm D call. The length of the CDR3 is 14 residues. Germline V lookup: CDR1 MNHEY, CDR2 SVGAGI. The V gene lost 6 bases and the J gene lost 3 bases, with 14 bases spanning the gap. The CDR3 region has the DNA TGTGCCAGCAGGTGGGCGCGGAGTGAAGAGACCCAGTACTTC. It specifies CASRWARSEETQYF.

The rearrangement uses TRBV20-1 and TRBJ2-7; 7 bases agree with TRBD1. The V segment lost 7 bases and the J segment 3 bases; nucleotides outside the gene matches: 9. The CDR3 has 13 residues. From germline, CDR1 is DFQATT and CDR2 SNEGSKA (reference sequence). The CDR3: CSGSDRNGYEQYF. In nucleotides, the CDR3 is TGCAGTGGGTCGGACAGGAATGGCTACGAGCAGTACTTC.

This clonotype was observed at least ten times. This chain links TRBV7-8 with TRBJ1-1; possibly TRBD1 for D (6 bases). Germline CDR1 SGHVS, CDR2 FQNEAQ. The CDR3 is 16 amino acids. Trimming stripped 3 bases from V and 5 bases from J, with 19 bases between. The CDR3 DNA reads TGTGCCAGCAGCTTTGTAACAGGGCTTGGTGGGACTGAAGCTTTCTTT. As protein: CASSFVTGLGGTEAFF.

This clonotype showed up many times. The rearrangement links TRBV18 to TRBJ2-2; 11 bases are shared with TRBD1. Germline V lookup: CDR1 KGHSH, CDR2 LQKENI. This CDR3 is built from 16 residues. V lost 5 bases and J lost 4; bases outside the gene matches: 6. The CDR3 nucleotides are TGTGCCAGCTCATCGGACAGGGGGCAGGTCACCGGGGAGCTGTTTTTT. This gives the protein CASSSDRGQVTGELFF.

The chain links TRBV6-5 to TRBJ2-2; the D is unclear. V shed 0 bases and J shed 5 bases, with 16 bases lying between them. The CDR3 loop spans 17 amino acids. Looked up from germline, CDR1 is MNHEY and CDR2 is SVGAGI. Here the CDR3 DNA reads TGTGCCAGCAGTTACTCTCCGGGCACAGAGCTTACCGGGGAGCTGTTTTTT. This codes for CASSYSPGTELTGELFF.

The sample holds a few counts of this clonotype. V gene TRBV6-5 combines with J gene TRBJ1-3; the D is unclear. The CDR3 has 14 amino acids. Deletions cut 6 bases from V and 0 bases from J, with 9 bases between. The germline V gene has CDR1 MNHEY and CDR2 SVGAGI. The CDR3 nucleotides are TGTGCCAGCAGCAGTGCCAACTCTGGAAACACCATATATTTT. Its protein is CASSSANSGNTIYF.

The V call is TRBV4-1, the J call TRBJ1-3; perhaps TRBD1 as D (5 bases). The CDR3 totals 16 residues. Germline loops: CDR1 MGHRA, CDR2 YSYEKL. Trimming removed 5 bases at V and 2 bases at J, with 16 bases between. The CDR3 is CASSESRGGTGNTIYF. DNA for the CDR3: TGCGCCAGCAGCGAAAGCCGTGGGGGGACTGGAAACACCATATATTTT.

This clonotype was seen more than once but under ten times. This sequence joins TRBV9 and TRBJ2-7; no reliable D call. CDR1 and CDR2 (germline): SGDLS, YYNGEE. This CDR3 region has 14 residues. Trimming left V 0 bases short and J 2 bases short, with 9 bases between. In DNA, the CDR3 is TGTGCCAGCAGCGTAGGTTTAAGCGCCTACGAGCAGTACTTC. It codes for CASSVGLSAYEQYF. Based on the CDR3 plus reference TRBV9 and TRBJ2-7, the full variable domain is DSGVTQTPKHLITATGQRVTLRCSPRSGDLSVYWYQQSLDQGLQFLIQYYNGEERAKGNILERFSAQQFPDLHSELNLSSLELGDSALYFCASSVGLSAYEQYFGPGTRLTVT.

J is TRBJ2-2 and V is TRBV27; D remains unclear. This CDR3 spans 12 amino acids. V was clipped by 5 bases and J by 2 bases, with 3 bases between them. The V gene's germline CDR1 is MNHEY and CDR2 SMNVEV (reference sequence). In DNA, the CDR3 is TGTGCCAGCAGTACTAACACCGGGGAGCTGTTTTTT. This sequence encodes CASSTNTGELFF.

This clonotype was detected many times. The J gene is TRBJ2-3, the V gene TRBV14; the match to TRBD2 covers 12 bases. With V trimmed by 3 bases and J by 2 bases, 9 bases remained unmatched. This CDR3 is 18 amino acids long. Germline V gene data show CDR1 as SGHDN and CDR2 as FVKESK. DNA of the CDR3: TGTGCCAGCAGCCAGCGCCCCGGACTAGCGGGGACCACAGATACGCAGTATTTT. Amino acid sequence: CASSQRPGLAGTTDTQYF.

This clonotype has at least ten counts. This chain connects TRBV4-1 to TRBJ2-1; 9 positions agree with TRBD1. This CDR3 contains 15 residues. Germline V CDR1 and CDR2: MGHRA, YSYEKL. V lost 3 bases to trimming and J lost 8 bases; unmatched junction nucleotides: 8. The CDR3 nucleotides are TGCGCCAGCAGCCAGTGGGGGACAGGGACCGATGAGCAGTTCTTC. The encoded protein is CASSQWGTGTDEQFF.

In regard to this clonotype: Its ends do not fully match the called genes, so a read error is possible. This chain uses TRBV29-1 with TRBJ2-1; D may be TRBD1 or TRBD2 (5 bases each). The CDR3 contains 12 residues. Germline values: CDR1 SQVTM, CDR2 ANQGSEA. CDR3 sequence: CSFEDWGNEQFF. In DNA form, the CDR3 reads TGCAGCTTTGAAGATTGGGGGAATGAGCAGTTCTTC.

This chain uses TRBV7-8 with TRBJ2-7, with TRBD1 as a possible D gene (6 bases). Trimming cost V 1 base and J 4 bases, with 11 bases left between them. In germline, CDR1 is SGHVS, CDR2 FQNEAQ. CDR3 length equals 14 residues. The DNA of the CDR3 is TGTGCCAGCAGCTTAGGTGGCAGGGGTTACGAGCAGTACGTC. This sequence encodes CASSLGGRGYEQYV.

This clonotype was counted many times. The rearrangement links TRBV5-5 to TRBJ2-3; D unclear. Per the germline V gene, CDR1 is SGHKS and CDR2 is YYEKEE (reference sequence). The germline V and J ends were trimmed by 7 bases and 2 bases, with 20 bases remaining between them. CDR3 length: 16 amino acids. In DNA, the CDR3 is TGTGCCAGCCGGTTCCGTGATGGGGTAGTCACAGATACGCAGTATTTT. It specifies CASRFRDGVVTDTQYF.

This clonotype occurred a few times. V gene TRBV7-3 combines with J gene TRBJ2-1, with 9 bases that match TRBD2. The CDR3 covers 16 residues. V shed 3 bases, J shed 9 bases, and the junction held 12 bases outside the gene matches. Germline V lookup: CDR1 SGHTA, CDR2 FQGTGA. This CDR3 reads CASSFNPAGGPGEQFF. CDR3 sequence (DNA): TGTGCCAGCAGCTTTAACCCCGCGGGGGGGCCGGGTGAGCAGTTCTTC.

The CDR3 protein is CASSPGTGSITF. In nucleotides, the CDR3 is TGTGCCAGCAGCCCCGGGACAGGGTCTATCACCTTC. The V and J genes are TRBV7-2 and TRBJ1-2, with 9 nucleotides matching TRBD1. Per germline, CDR1 SGHTA and CDR2 FQGNSA. Unmatched junction bases numbered 8, after V lost 5 bases and J lost 13 bases. The CDR3 length is 12 residues.

This clonotype came up many times. The chain carries TRBV9 and TRBJ1-5; 7 nucleotides match TRBD1. Looked up from germline, CDR1 is SGDLS and CDR2 is YYNGEE. This CDR3 comprises 14 residues. J was trimmed by 9 bases and V by 4 bases; bases with no gene match: 10. The CDR3 nucleotides are TGTGCCAGCAGCCCAGGGGGGGCTGGCGGGCCCCAGCATTTT. Protein: CASSPGGAGGPQHF.

This clonotype was seen a few times. The chain uses TRBV5-1 and TRBJ2-7; D perhaps matches TRBD1 (5 bases). This CDR3 spans 14 amino acids. Between the trimmed V and J ends, which lost 2 bases and 0 bases, there was a span of 9 bases. Per germline, CDR1 SGHRS and CDR2 YFSETQ. CDR3 sequence reads: CASSFRAGSYEQYF. The DNA of the CDR3 is TGCGCCAGCAGCTTCAGGGCAGGCTCCTACGAGCAGTACTTC. Full variable domain (missing parts from reference TRBV5-1 and TRBJ2-7): KAGVTQTPRYLIKTRGQQVTLSCSPISGHRSVSWYQQTPGQGLQFLFEYFSETQRNKGNFPGRFSGRQFSNSRSEMNVSTLELGDSALYLCASSFRAGSYEQYFGPGTRLTVT.

This clonotype turned up a few times. The chain combines TRBV4-1 with TRBJ1-6; no clear D gene. Germline V gene lookup returns CDR1 MGHRA and CDR2 YSYEKL. This CDR3 comprises 17 residues. Deletions cut 1 base from V and 8 bases from J, with 18 bases between. The CDR3: CASSQAQIQELDSPLHF. The CDR3 region has the DNA TGCGCCAGCAGCCAAGCCCAAATCCAGGAATTGGATTCACCCCTCCACTTT.

V and J are TRBV7-2 and TRBJ2-5, with D unresolved. V lost 5 bases to trimming and J lost 5 bases, with 12 bases between them. CDR1 is SGHTA, CDR2 FQGNSA, per germline. The CDR3 runs to 13 residues. CDR3 protein: CASSPHQRETQYF. CDR3 nucleotides: TGTGCCAGCAGCCCCCACCAGAGGGAGACCCAGTACTTC. Full variable domain (missing parts from reference TRBV7-2 and TRBJ2-5): GAGVSQSPSNKVTEKGKDVELRCDPISGHTALYWYRQSLGQGLEFLIYFQGNSAPDKSGLPSDRFSAERTGGSVSTLTIQRTQQEDSAVYLCASSPHQRETQYFGPGTRLLVL.

Only a few counts were recorded for this clonotype. The rearrangement links TRBV5-4 to TRBJ1-5; maybe TRBD1 (6 bases). Trimming cost V 0 bases and J 4 bases, with 8 bases left between them. The CDR3 has 14 residues. Germline assignment: CDR1 SGHNT and CDR2 YYREEE (reference sequence). CDR3 protein: CASSLGTENQPQHF. The CDR3 nucleotides are TGTGCCAGCAGCTTGGGGACAGAAAATCAGCCCCAGCATTTT.

The sample holds a few counts of this clonotype. This sequence joins TRBV30 and TRBJ2-2; D not certain. This CDR3 contains 18 residues. The germline V gene has CDR1 GTSNPN and CDR2 SVGIG (reference sequence). V was trimmed by 2 bases and J by 0 bases, leaving 19 bases between them. The CDR3 is CAWSPRVSLSANTGELFF. The CDR3 DNA reads TGTGCCTGGAGTCCTCGTGTCAGTCTTTCTGCGAACACCGGGGAGCTGTTTTTT.

This clonotype has only a few counts. V gene TRBV29-1 combines with J gene TRBJ2-1; no clear D gene. V was shortened by 1 base and J by 7 bases, with 8 bases between the two germline ends. The CDR3 length is 12 residues. Germline CDR1 reads SQVTM; CDR2 reads ANQGSEA. The CDR3 is CSVEVVGNEQFF. CDR3 nucleotide sequence: TGCAGCGTTGAAGTGGTGGGAAATGAGCAGTTCTTC.

This clonotype has only a few counts. V and J are TRBV7-2 and TRBJ2-1, with 13 positions matching TRBD2. This CDR3 region has 15 residues. V lost 6 bases and J lost 4; bases outside the gene matches: 3. The germline CDR1 and CDR2 sequences are SGHTA and FQGNSA. The CDR3 here is CASSPGLAGYNEQFF. CDR3 coding DNA: TGTGCCAGCAGTCCGGGACTAGCGGGGTACAATGAGCAGTTCTTC.

In its sample, this clonotype was seen many times. The rearrangement uses TRBV12-3 or TRBV12-4 and TRBJ2-7, with 8 nucleotides matching TRBD1. V was pared by 5 bases and J by 3 bases, with 3 bases of the junction left unmatched. The CDR3 length is 13 residues. The CDR3 bases are TGTGCCAGCAGTCCAGGGGGCCGCTACGAGCAGTACGTC. Residues: CASSPGGRYEQYV.

This clonotype occurred a few times. The chain links TRBV5-6 to TRBJ2-7, with 10 bases lining up with TRBD2. This CDR3 has 15 amino acids. V lost 4 bases, J lost 3 bases, and 7 bases stayed unmatched. Per germline, CDR1 SGHDT and CDR2 YYEEEE. In DNA form, the CDR3 reads TGTGCCAGCAGCCAACTGGGACTAGCGTTCTACGAGCAGTACGTC. Translation gives CASSQLGLAFYEQYV.

This chain joins TRBV27 and TRBJ2-2, with 7 bases lining up with TRBD1. The CDR3 has 15 amino acids. Germline V CDR1 and CDR2: MNHEY, SMNVEV (reference sequence). The V and J ends lost 5 bases and 1 base, in that order; junction bases with no gene match: 4. CDR3 nucleotides: TGTGCCAGCAGTCTTGGGACAGTGAACACCGGGGAGCTGTTTTTT. Encoded protein: CASSLGTVNTGELFF.

This clonotype is medium-sized by share. The chain carries TRBV14 and TRBJ1-1; TRBD1 might be the D (5 bases). V lost 4 bases to trimming and J lost 0 bases, with 12 bases between them. This CDR3 comprises 15 residues. Germline lookup yields CDR1 SGHDN and CDR2 FVKESK. CDR3 amino acids: CASSRGGALNTEAFF. CDR3 DNA sequence: TGTGCCAGCAGCCGGGGAGGGGCTTTGAACACTGAAGCTTTCTTT.